Below, one T cell receptor (beta chain) is given with its context. Its antigen is unknown. This specimen comes from a study of identical twins. Study conclusions and caveats: Abundant beta clonotypes from cord blood had fewer insertions, unlike memory repertoires, which showed none. Models predicted less out-of-frame TCR alpha sharing in monozygotic twins than was found.

TCRdb redid the calling of the 5' RACE reads with MiXCR, one entry per CDR3 protein. The sample has a few hundred thousand distinct CDR3 sequences, 9.5% seen once. Per germline, CDR1 SGHDN and CDR2 FVKESK. The ends lost 5 bases at V and 0 bases at J; junction bases unmatched: 3. The CDR3 extends over 14 amino acids. These data were also reused for a study on yellow fever vaccine responses in identical twins. That report notes: After vaccination, twins' T cell response reportedly seemed partly convergent, partly personalized.

Sample: CD8+ T cells sorted from blood. This clonotype originated in a woman aged 18-29 years in good health. V and J are TRBV14 and TRBJ1-2; TRBD1 matches at 7 bases. The CDR3 region is CASSEGTANYGYTF. The CDR3, as DNA: TGTGCCAGCAGCGAAGGGACAGCTAACTATGGCTACACCTTC.